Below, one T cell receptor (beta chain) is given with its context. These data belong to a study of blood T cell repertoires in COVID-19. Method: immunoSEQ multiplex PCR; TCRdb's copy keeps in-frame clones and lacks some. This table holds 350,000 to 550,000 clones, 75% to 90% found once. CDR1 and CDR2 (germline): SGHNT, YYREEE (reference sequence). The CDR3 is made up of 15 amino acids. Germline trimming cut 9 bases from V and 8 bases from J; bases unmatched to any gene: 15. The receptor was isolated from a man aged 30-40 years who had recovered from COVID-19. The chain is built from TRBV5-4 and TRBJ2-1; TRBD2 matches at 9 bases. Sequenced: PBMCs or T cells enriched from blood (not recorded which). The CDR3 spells CATGGSGSKRYEQFF. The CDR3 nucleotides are TGTGCCACCGGGGGTAGCGGGAGTAAGAGGTATGAGCAGTTCTTC.